The 7 T cell receptor beta chains in this list originate from one sample, sequenced in a study of neurological immune-mediated disorders. TCRdb redid the calling of the 5' RACE reads with MiXCR, one entry per CDR3 protein. This table has about 21,000 distinct CDR3 sequences, 15% to 20% appearing once. The specimen was CD8+ T cells from blood. All receptors come from a woman aged 18-29 years with multiple sclerosis.

This clonotype was recorded at least ten times. This rearrangement joins TRBV7-9 to TRBJ1-1; 7 nucleotides agree with TRBD1. CDR3 length: 15 residues. V lost 4 bases and J lost 1; bases outside the gene matches: 6. Germline V gene sequence: CDR1 SEHNR, CDR2 FQNEAQ (reference sequence). CDR3 nucleotide sequence: TGTGCCAGCAGCTCCTTTGACAGGGAGAACACTGAAGCTTTCTTT. Translated: CASSSFDRENTEAFF.

The sample holds a few counts of this clonotype. The V call is TRBV13, the J call TRBJ2-7; perhaps TRBD2 as D (6 bases). The germline V gene has CDR1 PRHDT and CDR2 FYEKMQ (reference sequence). The V gene lost 0 bases and the J gene lost 12 bases, with 21 bases spanning the gap. The CDR3 length is 15 residues. Here the CDR3 DNA reads TGTGCCAGCAGCTTAGGCCTTCCGAGCGGAGGGATTCCGTACTTC. Translating it yields CASSLGLPSGGIPYF.

The rearrangement links TRBV20-1 to TRBJ1-4, with D possibly being TRBD1 (6 bases). This CDR3 is built from 14 residues. The V and J ends lost 3 bases and 0 bases respectively, with 8 bases between them. From germline, CDR1 is DFQATT and CDR2 SNEGSKA (reference sequence). CDR3 residues: CSASRTATNEKLFF. The CDR3 DNA is TGCAGTGCTAGTCGGACAGCAACTAATGAAAAACTGTTTTTT.

This clonotype was seen many times. This chain joins TRBV29-1 and TRBJ2-1, with D perhaps matching TRBD2 (5 bases). Looked up from germline, CDR1 is SQVTM and CDR2 is ANQGSEA. The CDR3 is made up of 13 amino acids. Trimming took 1 base from V and 7 from J, leaving 11 bases between them. CDR3 sequence: CSVEVEAGNEQFF. CDR3 bases: TGCAGCGTTGAAGTGGAGGCAGGAAATGAGCAGTTCTTC.

This clonotype has a single count. The chain has TRBV4-3 and TRBJ2-1; 9 bases agree with TRBD1. V lost 6 bases, J lost 6 bases, and 6 bases stayed unmatched. Germline CDR1 is LGHNA and CDR2 is YSLEER. The CDR3 has 14 amino acids. The CDR3 DNA follows: TGCGCCAGCAGACAAACGGGACAGGGCAATGAGCAGTTCTTC. Translating gives CASRQTGQGNEQFF.

This clonotype was picked up many times. The CDR3, as DNA: TGTGCCACCAGCCGAGGACAGCCGAGCTCCTATAATTCACCCCTCCACTTT. Translation gives CATSRGQPSSYNSPLHF. The chain links TRBV15 to TRBJ1-6; a possible D gene is TRBD1 (6 bases). Germline V gene data show CDR1 as LNHNV and CDR2 as YYDKDF (reference sequence). This CDR3 contains 17 residues. Trimming took off 5 bases at V and 0 bases at J, with 14 bases between the two ends.

This clonotype was found many times. The CDR3 spells CASSPLYTGELFF. Written as DNA, the CDR3 is TGTGCCAGTAGTCCGCTATACACCGGGGAGCTGTTTTTT. The rearrangement uses TRBV19 and TRBJ2-2; D not certain. The V gene lost 5 bases and the J gene lost 3 bases, with 7 bases spanning the gap. This CDR3 comprises 13 residues. Germline loops: CDR1 LNHDA, CDR2 SQIVND (reference sequence).